This is a list of T cell receptor beta chains from one sample in a study of blood T cells in healthy people across ages. A single record per CDR3 protein comes from TCRdb applying MiXCR to the 5' RACE reads. The data show roughly 930,000 distinct CDR3 sequences, with around 46% seen just once and around 15% held by the top ten. The sample consisted of blood. Receptor source: a young man in good health. The CDR3 runs from the conserved cysteine through the conserved F or W. Each record gives: V gene, D gene, clone size, J gene, CDR3 DNA, CDR3 protein. The D gene is left open where the match is weak. The size of a clone is reported for some rows only, either as once, few or many, or as a class for expanded clones.

V: TRBV9; D: -; size: -; J: TRBJ2-2; DNA: TGTGCCAGCAGCGGACTGGTGTGGGGAACGAACACCGGGGAGCTGTTTTTT; CDR3: CASSGLVWGTNTGELFF
V: TRBV30; D: -; size: -; J: TRBJ1-1; DNA: TGTGCCTGGAGTTTGGCCGGTGGCACTGAAGCTTTCTTT; CDR3: CAWSLAGGTEAFF
V: TRBV21-1; D: -; size: -; J: TRBJ2-5; DNA: TGTGCCAGCAGCAAATTAGGAGCCGGGACACAACAAGAGACCCAGTACTTC; CDR3: CASSKLGAGTQQETQYF
V: TRBV6-2/TRBV6-3; D: -; size: -; J: TRBJ2-6; DNA: TGTGCCAGCACCGCACTAATTCTAGCTGCCGGGGCCAACGTCCTGACTTTC; CDR3: CASTALILAAGANVLTF
V: TRBV27; D: -; size: once; J: TRBJ1-2; DNA: TGTGCCAGCAGTTCAAGAGTTGGGGAATACTATGGCTACACCTTC; CDR3: CASSSRVGEYYGYTF
V: TRBV19; D: TRBD1; size: -; J: TRBJ2-7; DNA: TGTGCCAGTAGGCCCGGGACAGGTTCAGTGAACTACGAGCAGTACTTC; CDR3: CASRPGTGSVNYEQYF
V: TRBV5-4; D: TRBD1; size: -; J: TRBJ2-1; DNA: TGTGCCAGCAGCTTTGGTGCAGGGGGCTTGTACAATGAGCAGTTCTTC; CDR3: CASSFGAGGLYNEQFF
V: TRBV28; D: TRBD2; size: few; J: TRBJ2-3; DNA: TGTGCCAGCAGCCGGGGGGGTGGAGATACGCAGTATTTT; CDR3: CASSRGGGDTQYF
V: TRBV4-2; D: TRBD2; size: -; J: TRBJ2-3; DNA: TGTGCCAGCAGCTCACGGACTAGCGGGTGGCTAAGCACAGATACGCAGTATTTT; CDR3: CASSSRTSGWLSTDTQYF
V: TRBV5-1; D: -; size: -; J: TRBJ2-1; DNA: TGCGCCAGCAGCCCGGGGGGACAGGCCTACAATGAGCAGTTCTTC; CDR3: CASSPGGQAYNEQFF
V: TRBV29-1; D: -; size: -; J: TRBJ1-1; DNA: TGCAGCGTTGTAAAAGGGCTCGGGGCTGAAGCTTTCTTT; CDR3: CSVVKGLGAEAFF
V: TRBV5-1; D: -; size: -; J: TRBJ2-7; DNA: TGCGCCAGTATTCAGGAGAACTCCTACGAGCAGTACTTC; CDR3: CASIQENSYEQYF
V: TRBV7-2; D: TRBD1; size: -; J: TRBJ2-7; DNA: TGTGCCAGCAGCCCGCCCAACGACAGGGACGAGCAGTACTTC; CDR3: CASSPPNDRDEQYF
V: TRBV28; D: TRBD2; size: -; J: TRBJ2-5; DNA: TGTGCCAGCAAGGGCGGGAGAGAGACCCAGTACTTC; CDR3: CASKGGRETQYF
V: TRBV9; D: TRBD1; size: once; J: TRBJ1-1; DNA: TGTGCCAGCAGCGAGTTGACAGGGGCCAACACTGAAGCTTTCTTT; CDR3: CASSELTGANTEAFF